The clone carrying this T cell receptor beta chain was counted a few times. Its antigen is currently unknown. The data belong to a study of T-cell reconstitution after alpha-beta-depleted transplantation in children. Broader study findings: Counts and diversity of T cells one year after transplant came mostly from newly produced T cells. Surviving recipient cells, namely T cells and thymic progenitors, were the source of high day-60 TCRbeta diversity in some patients. About two months after transplant, alpha-beta T cells reportedly came from several hundred expanded graft clones.

Trimming shortened V by 4 bases and J by 4 bases, and 17 bases separated the two germline ends. The length of the CDR3 is 15 residues. CDR1 and CDR2 (germline): SGHTS, YDEGEE. A library of TCRbeta sequences, prepared with unique molecular identifiers, was generated. MiXCR, run by TCRdb on the PCR reads, gives a single entry per CDR3 protein. This sample has about 110,000 distinct CDR3 sequences, with almost 6.5% found just once. Sequenced here: PBMCs, mostly from graft donor cells, sampled 360 days after TCRalphabeta/CD19-depleted stem cell transplant. The sequence was obtained from a male patient under 10 years old who had a stem cell transplant for acute lymphoblastic leukemia, so the T cells may come from the graft donor. This sequence joins TRBV5-8 and TRBJ1-2; D possibly corresponds to TRBD1 (6 bases). This CDR3 is CASSERQVFSYGYTF. The CDR3 DNA reads TGTGCCAGCAGCGAACGACAGGTCTTCTCCTATGGCTACACCTTC.